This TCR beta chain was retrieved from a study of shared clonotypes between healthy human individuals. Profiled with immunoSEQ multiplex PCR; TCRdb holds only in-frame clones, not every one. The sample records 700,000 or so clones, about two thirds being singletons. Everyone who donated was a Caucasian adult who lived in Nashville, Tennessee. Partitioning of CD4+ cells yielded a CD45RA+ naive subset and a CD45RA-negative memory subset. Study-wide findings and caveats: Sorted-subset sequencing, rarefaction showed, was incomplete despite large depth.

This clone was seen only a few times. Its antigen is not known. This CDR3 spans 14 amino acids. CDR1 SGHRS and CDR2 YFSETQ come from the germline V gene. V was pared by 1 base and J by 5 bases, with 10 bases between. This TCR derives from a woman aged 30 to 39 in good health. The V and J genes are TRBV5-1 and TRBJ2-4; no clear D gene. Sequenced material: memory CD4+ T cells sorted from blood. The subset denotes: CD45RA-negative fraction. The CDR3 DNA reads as TGCGCCAGCAGCTTGATCGGCAGCGAAAACATTCAGTACTTC. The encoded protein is CASSLIGSENIQYF.